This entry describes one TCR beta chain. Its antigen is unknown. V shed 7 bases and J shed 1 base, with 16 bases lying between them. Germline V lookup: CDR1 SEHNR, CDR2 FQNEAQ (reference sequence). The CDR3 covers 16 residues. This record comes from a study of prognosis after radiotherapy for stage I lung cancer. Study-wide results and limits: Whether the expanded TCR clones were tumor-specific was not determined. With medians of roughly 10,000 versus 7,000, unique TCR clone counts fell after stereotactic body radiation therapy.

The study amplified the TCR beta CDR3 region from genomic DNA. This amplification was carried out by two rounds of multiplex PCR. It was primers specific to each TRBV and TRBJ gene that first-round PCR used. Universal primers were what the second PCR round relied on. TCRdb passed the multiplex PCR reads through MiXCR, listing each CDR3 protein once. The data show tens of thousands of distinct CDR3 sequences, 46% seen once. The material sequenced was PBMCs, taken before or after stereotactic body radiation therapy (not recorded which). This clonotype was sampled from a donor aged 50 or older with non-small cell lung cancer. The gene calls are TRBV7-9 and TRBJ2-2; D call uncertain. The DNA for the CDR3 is TGTGCCAGCATCCGTAACGTACTCGTGAACACCGGGGAGCTGTTTTTT. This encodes CASIRNVLVNTGELFF.